This T cell receptor (beta chain) was sequenced for a study of post-analysis software for immune sequencing data. At the level of the study: The patients showed relapsing-remitting, secondary progressive and progressive-relapsing multiple sclerosis courses.

Study-level findings and limits: About 5 TRBV segments, including TRBV5-6, TRBV5-1 and TRBV20-1, were more frequent in patients than controls. For normalized Chao1 diversity, multiple sclerosis patients scored significantly lower than controls did. F measure clustering grouped samples strongly by preparation batch.

The ends lost 4 bases at V and 8 bases at J; junction bases unmatched: 9. The CDR3 runs to 17 residues. Per the germline V gene, CDR1 is SGHTA and CDR2 is FQGTGA. Notes on this clonotype: The antigen remains unidentified.

The authors incorporated unique molecular identifiers into the TCR beta cDNA libraries. Each CDR3 protein gets one entry after TCRdb re-called the PCR reads with MiXCR. The sample has approximately 660,000 distinct CDR3 sequences, approximately 59% seen once. The material sequenced was blood. The genes are TRBV7-3 and TRBJ2-1, with 15 bases identical to TRBD2. The TCR sequence derives from a girl aged 2 to 10 with multiple sclerosis. The CDR3 DNA reads TGTGCCAGCAGCTCCCTTCCGGGACTAGCGGGAGGCCATGAGCAGTTCTTC. Translating it yields CASSSLPGLAGGHEQFF.